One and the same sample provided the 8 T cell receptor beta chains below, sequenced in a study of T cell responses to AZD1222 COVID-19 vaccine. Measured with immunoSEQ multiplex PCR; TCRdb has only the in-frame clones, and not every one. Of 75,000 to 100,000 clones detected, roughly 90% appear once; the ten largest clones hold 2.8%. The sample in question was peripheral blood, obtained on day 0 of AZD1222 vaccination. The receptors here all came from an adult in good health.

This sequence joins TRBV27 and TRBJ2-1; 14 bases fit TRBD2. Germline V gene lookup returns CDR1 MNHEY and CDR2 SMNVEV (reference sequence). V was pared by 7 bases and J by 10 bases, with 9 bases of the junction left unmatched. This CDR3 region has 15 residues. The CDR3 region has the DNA TGTGCCAGCATCATGGGACTAGCGGGAGTAGGAGAGCAGTTCTTC. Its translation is CASIMGLAGVGEQFF.

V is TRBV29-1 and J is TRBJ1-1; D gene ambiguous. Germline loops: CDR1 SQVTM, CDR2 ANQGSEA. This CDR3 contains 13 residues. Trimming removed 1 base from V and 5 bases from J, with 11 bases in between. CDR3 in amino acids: CSVEGGIGTEAFF. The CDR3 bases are TGCAGCGTTGAAGGGGGTATAGGTACTGAAGCTTTCTTT.

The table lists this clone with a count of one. CDR3 DNA: TGTGCCAGCAGCTTGGTGGCGGGACTAGCGGGAGCCGGGGAGCTGTTTTTT. It yields the protein CASSLVAGLAGAGELFF. The V call is TRBV5-6, the J call TRBJ2-2; 14 bases map to TRBD2. Losses at the gene ends were 0 bases for V and 6 bases for J; bases not matched to a gene: 4. The CDR3 extends over 17 amino acids. Germline loops: CDR1 SGHDT, CDR2 YYEEEE.

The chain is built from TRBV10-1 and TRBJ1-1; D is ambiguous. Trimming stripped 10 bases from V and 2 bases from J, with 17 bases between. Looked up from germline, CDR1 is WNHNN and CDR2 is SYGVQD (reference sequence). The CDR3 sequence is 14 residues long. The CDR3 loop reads CAILPSRINTEAFF. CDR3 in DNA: TGCGCCATCCTACCTTCCAGGATAAACACTGAAGCTTTCTTT.

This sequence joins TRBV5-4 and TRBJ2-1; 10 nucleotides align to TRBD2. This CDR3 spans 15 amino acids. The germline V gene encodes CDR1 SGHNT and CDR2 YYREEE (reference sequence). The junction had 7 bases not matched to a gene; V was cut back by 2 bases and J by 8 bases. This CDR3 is CASSLVSGRGDEQFF. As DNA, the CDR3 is TGTGCCAGCAGCTTAGTAAGCGGGAGGGGAGATGAGCAGTTCTTC.

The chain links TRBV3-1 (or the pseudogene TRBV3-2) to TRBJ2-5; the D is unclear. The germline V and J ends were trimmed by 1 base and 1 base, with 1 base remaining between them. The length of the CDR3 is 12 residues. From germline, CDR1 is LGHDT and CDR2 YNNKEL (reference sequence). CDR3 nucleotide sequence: TGTGCCAGCAGCCAAGCCCAAGAGACCCAGTACTTC. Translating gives CASSQAQETQYF.

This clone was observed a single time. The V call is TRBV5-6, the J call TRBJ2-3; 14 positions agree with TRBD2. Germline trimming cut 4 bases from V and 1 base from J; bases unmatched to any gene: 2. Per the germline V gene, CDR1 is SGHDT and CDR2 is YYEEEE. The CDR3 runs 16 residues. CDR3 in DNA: TGTGCCAGCAGCCGGGGACTAGCGGGAGGCACAGATACGCAGTATTTT. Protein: CASSRGLAGGTDTQYF.

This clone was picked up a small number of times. The CDR3 nucleotides read TGTGCCAGCGGGAATCCGGGACAGGGAGGGGTAGGTGAAAAACTGTTTTTT. This codes for CASGNPGQGGVGEKLFF. The rearrangement uses TRBV28 and TRBJ1-4; 9 nucleotides line up with TRBD1. The CDR3 runs to 17 residues. V lost 8 bases to trimming and J lost 7 bases; unmatched junction nucleotides: 17. Germline CDR1 MDHEN, CDR2 SYDVKM. Full variable domain (remainder filled in from reference TRBV28 and TRBJ1-4): DVKVTQSSRYLVKRTGEKVFLECVQDMDHENMFWYRQDPGLGLRLIYFSYDVKMKEKGDIPEGYSVSREKKERFSLILESASTNQTSMYLCASGNPGQGGVGEKLFFGSGTQLSVL.